Listed here are 21 T cell receptor beta chains from one sample, sequenced in a study of CD4 T cells in relation to SARS-CoV-2 and coronaviruses. The antigens these receptors bind are not known. Unexposed donor CD4+ T cells date from about 2011-2019, before the COVID-19 pandemic. CD4+ T cells were isolated from the cells after 10 days of culture. The repertoire was sequenced with immunoSEQ multiplex PCR; TCRdb's copy has only in-frame clones and lacks some. The sample records tens of thousands of clones, about 81% being singletons. Sequencing was performed on CD4+ T cells from PBMCs, cultured in vitro. These receptors originate from a human donor in good health.

This chain uses TRBV6-1 with TRBJ1-1; 8 bases agree with TRBD1. This CDR3 is built from 18 residues. CDR1 and CDR2 (germline): MNHNS, SASEGT. The J segment lost 2 bases and the V segment lost 6 bases, leaving 17 bases of the junction unmatched. CDR3 loop: CASREPLAGGASNTEAFF. The CDR3 DNA sequence: TGTGCCAGCAGAGAACCTTTGGCAGGGGGCGCATCTAACACTGAAGCTTTCTTT.

V and J are TRBV25-1 and TRBJ1-5; 8 bases map to TRBD1. The V and J ends lost 4 bases and 4 bases, in that order; junction bases with no gene match: 9. The CDR3 spans 16 residues. Germline-derived CDR1 and CDR2 are MGHDK and SYGVNS. The CDR3: CASSASDRGRNQPQHF. In DNA form, the CDR3 reads TGTGCCAGCAGTGCCTCCGACAGGGGAAGGAATCAGCCCCAGCATTTT.

This clone showed up just once. The chain is built from TRBV7-2 and TRBJ2-1; D unresolved. In germline, CDR1 is SGHTA, CDR2 FQGNSA. The CDR3 is made up of 14 amino acids. Trimming shortened V by 5 bases and J by 5 bases, and 13 bases separated the two germline ends. In DNA form, the CDR3 reads TGTGCCAGCAGCCCCGGATCTCATAACAATGAGCAGTTCTTC. Its translation: CASSPGSHNNEQFF.

CDR3 DNA sequence: TGTGCCAGCAGCTTAGAAGGTTCTGGAAACACCATATATTTT. It encodes CASSLEGSGNTIYF. J is TRBJ1-3 and V is TRBV7-9, with D hard to call. CDR1 and CDR2 (germline): SEHNR, FQNEAQ (reference sequence). Trimming removed 1 base from V and 1 base from J, with 5 bases in between. The CDR3 has 14 amino acids. The full variable domain, in which reference TRBV7-9 and TRBJ1-3 provide the parts outside the CDR3, is DTGVSQNPRHKITKRGQNVTFRCDPISEHNRLYWYRQTLGQGPEFLTYFQNEAQLEKSRLLSDRFSAERPKGSFSTLEIQRTEQGDSAMYLCASSLEGSGNTIYFGEGSWLTVV.

Only a few counts were recorded for this clone. The J gene is TRBJ1-1, the V gene TRBV10-1; tentatively, D is TRBD1 (5 bases). Germline CDR1 WNHNN, CDR2 SYGVQD (reference sequence). The CDR3 extends over 15 amino acids. Between the trimmed V and J ends, which lost 6 bases and 3 bases, there was a span of 17 bases. The chain's CDR3 is CASSPGGMGDTEAFF. The CDR3 DNA reads as TGCGCCAGCAGCCCCGGGGGGATGGGCGACACTGAAGCTTTCTTT.

The sample holds a few counts of this clone. This chain links TRBV6-6 with TRBJ1-2; TRBD1 is a possible D gene (5 bases). V was pared by 5 bases and J by 6 bases, with 16 bases between. CDR1 is MNHNY and CDR2 is SVGAGI in the germline V gene (reference sequence). The CDR3 totals 14 residues. CDR3 in amino acids: CASSRTRIGDGYTF. CDR3 DNA: TGTGCCAGCAGTCGGACACGGATTGGGGATGGCTACACCTTC.

This chain connects TRBV6-5 to TRBJ2-1; no definite D call. V was trimmed by 7 bases and J by 8 bases, leaving 21 bases between them. Germline CDR1 MNHEY, CDR2 SVGAGI. The length of the CDR3 is 15 residues. CDR3 nucleotide sequence: TGTGCCAGCACCGAGACCCTAACGGGTTGGCATGAGCAGTTCTTC. Translated, it gives CASTETLTGWHEQFF.

This clone was seen a few times. The chain joins TRBV28 to TRBJ1-1; D possibly corresponds to TRBD1 (5 bases). Trimming took 7 bases from V and 0 from J, leaving 18 bases between them. Germline values: CDR1 MDHEN, CDR2 SYDVKM. The CDR3 has 16 amino acids. Here the CDR3 DNA reads TGTGCCAGCACTATAGTCGGGGGGGTCATGAACACTGAAGCTTTCTTT. It encodes CASTIVGGVMNTEAFF.

This clone is a singleton in its sample. V gene TRBV6-6 combines with J gene TRBJ1-1; 8 nucleotides agree with TRBD1. The length of the CDR3 is 15 residues. V lost 3 bases, J lost 3 bases, and 6 bases stayed unmatched. CDR1 and CDR2 from the germline V gene are MNHNY and SVGAGI (reference sequence). CDR3 loop: CASSYSGTGHTEAFF. Here the CDR3 DNA reads TGTGCCAGCAGTTATTCCGGGACAGGTCACACTGAAGCTTTCTTT.

The genes are TRBV5-4 and TRBJ1-2; tentative D call: TRBD1 (5 bases). The CDR3 is made up of 13 amino acids. Trimming removed 3 bases from V and 2 bases from J, with 8 bases in between. Germline loops: CDR1 SGHNT, CDR2 YYREEE (reference sequence). The CDR3 sequence is CASSSGTNYGYTF. DNA for the CDR3: TGTGCCAGCAGCTCCGGGACGAACTATGGCTACACCTTC.

The V gene is TRBV6-1, the J gene TRBJ1-2; a possible D gene is TRBD1 (5 bases). The CDR3 has 12 amino acids. Trimming pared 3 bases from V and 4 bases from J, leaving 6 bases between. Germline V gene sequence: CDR1 MNHNS, CDR2 SASEGT. CDR3 DNA sequence: TGTGCCAGCAGTGACGGGGCCTATGGCTACACCTTC. It is translated as CASSDGAYGYTF.

This chain uses TRBV27 with TRBJ2-7, with D unresolved. The CDR3 contains 14 residues. From germline, CDR1 is MNHEY and CDR2 SMNVEV (reference sequence). V dropped 4 bases and J dropped 3 bases, with 13 bases sitting between them. The CDR3 bases are TGTGCCAGCAGTTCTCGACTTGGGGACTACGAGCAGTACTTC. Amino acid sequence: CASSSRLGDYEQYF.

This chain connects TRBV27 to TRBJ1-1, with D perhaps TRBD1 (5 bases). CDR3 length: 14 amino acids. The V end lost 7 bases, the J end lost 5 bases, and 17 bases lay between the germline ends. The germline V gene encodes CDR1 MNHEY and CDR2 SMNVEV (reference sequence). CDR3 amino acids: CASNIAGRETEAFF. As DNA, the CDR3 is TGTGCCAGCAATATCGCAGGGAGAGAGACTGAAGCTTTCTTT.

The J gene is TRBJ1-6, the V gene TRBV18, with D perhaps matching TRBD1 (5 bases). V dropped 8 bases and J dropped 0 bases, with 11 bases sitting between them. This CDR3 has 15 amino acids. In germline, CDR1 is KGHSH, CDR2 LQKENI. CDR3 nucleotide sequence: TGTGCCAGCCGACCAGGGAGCTCCTATAATTCACCCCTCCACTTT. It translates to CASRPGSSYNSPLHF.

This chain connects TRBV7-9 to TRBJ1-2, with D maybe TRBD1 (6 bases). CDR1 and CDR2 (germline): SEHNR, FQNEAQ (reference sequence). The CDR3 covers 12 residues. Trimming left V 4 bases short and J 3 bases short, with 6 bases between. This CDR3 is CASSWTDYGYTF. The DNA for the CDR3 is TGTGCCAGCAGCTGGACAGACTATGGCTACACCTTC.

This chain connects TRBV7-2 to TRBJ2-5; 8 bases fit TRBD2. The CDR3 is 14 residues long. CDR1 and CDR2 (germline): SGHTA, FQGNSA. The ends lost 5 bases at V and 2 bases at J; junction bases unmatched: 4. CDR3: CASSPGGAQETQYF. The CDR3 DNA reads TGTGCCAGCAGCCCCGGGGGGGCGCAAGAGACCCAGTACTTC.

The sample holds a few counts of this clone. The chain uses TRBV7-3 and TRBJ2-2; D unresolved. This CDR3 region has 14 residues. Germline V lookup: CDR1 SGHTA, CDR2 FQGTGA. Trimming removed 5 bases at V and 6 bases at J, with 13 bases between. The CDR3 region is CASSPQTGPGELFF. The CDR3 nucleotides read TGTGCCAGCAGCCCCCAGACGGGTCCCGGGGAGCTGTTTTTT.

This chain uses TRBV30 with TRBJ2-3; 9 bases are a match to TRBD1. V lost 2 bases and J lost 1; bases outside the gene matches: 1. The germline CDR1 and CDR2 sequences are GTSNPN and SVGIG (reference sequence). This CDR3 spans 14 amino acids. The chain's CDR3 is CAWSRQGGTDTQYF. DNA for the CDR3: TGTGCCTGGAGTAGACAGGGGGGCACAGATACGCAGTATTTT.

The CDR3 DNA follows: TGTGCCAGCGGTGTCGGGGGGGCGCGAACTGAAGCTTTCTTT. Its translation is CASGVGGARTEAFF. The V and J genes are TRBV2 and TRBJ1-1, with TRBD1 as a possible D gene (6 bases). The germline V gene has CDR1 SNHLY and CDR2 FYNNEI. This CDR3 has 14 amino acids. Deletions cut 8 bases from V and 5 bases from J, with 18 bases between. Based on the CDR3 plus reference TRBV2 and TRBJ1-1, the full variable domain is EPEVTQTPSHQVTQMGQEVILRCVPISNHLYFYWYRQILGQKVEFLVSFYNNEISEKSEIFDDQFSVERPDGSNFTLKIRSTKLEDSAMYFCASGVGGARTEAFFGQGTRLTVV.

This clone was seen more than once but under ten times. This chain connects TRBV7-2 to TRBJ1-2, with D unclear. In germline, CDR1 is SGHTA, CDR2 FQGNSA. Trimming stripped 1 base from V and 8 bases from J, with 17 bases between. The CDR3 totals 15 residues. CDR3 in DNA: TGTGCCAGCAGCTTAGTCGATTTGGCGTTGGGAGGCTACACCTTC. Protein: CASSLVDLALGGYTF.

V gene TRBV2 combines with J gene TRBJ2-3; 15 bases match TRBD2. J gave up 8 bases and V 5 bases, and 8 bases lay outside the gene matches. CDR1 is SNHLY and CDR2 is FYNNEI in the germline V gene. The CDR3 sequence is 16 residues long. CDR3 residues: CASSSGTSGGIATQYF. The CDR3 DNA sequence: TGTGCCAGCAGTTCCGGGACTAGCGGGGGGATAGCTACGCAGTATTTT.